The source of this T cell receptor (beta chain) is a study of control samples from healthy donors and cancer patients. Clones were read by immunoSEQ multiplex PCR, and TCRdb kept only the in-frame ones, dropping some. The repertoire includes over 80,000 clones, roughly 91% of them detected once, and 15% to 19% sits in the top ten. V shed 3 bases, J shed 4 bases, and the junction held 10 bases outside the gene matches. The CDR3 is made up of 15 amino acids. Per the germline V gene, CDR1 is GTSNPN and CDR2 is SVGIG (reference sequence). This chain uses TRBV30 with TRBJ1-2; 8 positions match TRBD1. Sequencing used blood. This TCR was sampled from a young man in good health. CDR3 bases: TGTGCCTGGAGATATCCCGGGACAGGATCCTATGGCTACACCTTC. It is translated as CAWRYPGTGSYGYTF.